The present T cell receptor beta chain was sequenced within a study of T cells after yellow fever vaccination. Whole-study results and caveats: Peak timing came faster in the weaker secondary response, day 5 versus 15. Only a small proportion of the clonotypes turned up in both the CD4 and the CD8 compartments, likely arising from convergent recombination. The study noted that FACS-sorted repertoires could contain abundant clonotypes contaminating from the bulk population. Post-booster samples contained most primary-vaccination clones (about 96% CD4, around 90% CD8).

Comment on this clonotype: Its cognate antigen is unknown.

CDR1 and CDR2 (germline): SGHDT, YYEEEE. The V and J ends lost 9 bases and 0 bases respectively, with 16 bases between them. This CDR3 contains 15 residues. A single record per CDR3 protein comes from TCRdb applying MiXCR to the 5' RACE reads. Here the sample spans about 160,000 distinct CDR3 sequences, more than 5.5% being singletons. The sequenced sample was CD4+ T cells sorted from PBMCs, obtained 5 days after the first yellow fever vaccination. The chain is built from TRBV5-6 and TRBJ2-1; D uncertain. The TCR originated in a man between 18 and 35 years old who received the YFV17D yellow fever vaccine. For the CDR3, the DNA is TGTGCCATGGGCCACGGGCCCCGCTCCTACAATGAGCAGTTCTTC. It specifies CAMGHGPRSYNEQFF. Looking up the rest from reference TRBV5-6 and TRBJ2-1 gives the full variable domain: DAGVTQSPTHLIKTRGQQVTLRCSPKSGHDTVSWYQQALGQGPQFIFQYYEEEERQRGNFPDRFSGHQFPNYSSELNVNALLLGDSALYLCAMGHGPRSYNEQFFGPGTRLTVL.